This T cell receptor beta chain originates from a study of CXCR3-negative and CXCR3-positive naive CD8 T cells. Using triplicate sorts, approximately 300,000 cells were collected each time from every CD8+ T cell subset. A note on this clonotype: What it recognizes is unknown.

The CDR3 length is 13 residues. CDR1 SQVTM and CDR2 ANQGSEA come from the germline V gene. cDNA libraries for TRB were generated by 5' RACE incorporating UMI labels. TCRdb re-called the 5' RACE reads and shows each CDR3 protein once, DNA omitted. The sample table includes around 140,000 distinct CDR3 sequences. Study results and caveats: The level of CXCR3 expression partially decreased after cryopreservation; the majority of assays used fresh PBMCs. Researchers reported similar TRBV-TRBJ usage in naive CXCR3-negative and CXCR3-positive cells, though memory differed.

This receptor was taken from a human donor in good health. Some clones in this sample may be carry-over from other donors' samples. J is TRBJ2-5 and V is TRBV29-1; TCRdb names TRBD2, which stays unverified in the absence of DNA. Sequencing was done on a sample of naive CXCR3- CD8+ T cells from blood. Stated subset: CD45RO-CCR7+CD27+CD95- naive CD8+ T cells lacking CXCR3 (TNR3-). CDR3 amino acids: CSVERGGLETQYF.